What follows describes a single T cell receptor beta chain. The source of the sample is a study of T cell responses to AZD1222 COVID-19 vaccine. Germline-derived CDR1 and CDR2 are LNHDA and SQIVND (reference sequence). The CDR3 is 19 amino acids. Deletions cut 4 bases from V and 8 bases from J, with 32 bases between. Method: immunoSEQ multiplex PCR; TCRdb's copy keeps in-frame clones and lacks some. The table has about 140,000 clones, approximately 90% seen once. The material was peripheral blood, obtained on day 0 of AZD1222 vaccination. The clonotype was recovered from an adult in good health. The chain couples TRBV19 to TRBJ1-1; TRBD1 is a possible D gene (5 bases). In DNA, the CDR3 is TGTGCCAGTAGTACCGGATTACAGGTTTATAGAGAGTCCTTAGGAGAAGCTTTCTTT. Amino acid sequence: CASSTGLQVYRESLGEAFF.